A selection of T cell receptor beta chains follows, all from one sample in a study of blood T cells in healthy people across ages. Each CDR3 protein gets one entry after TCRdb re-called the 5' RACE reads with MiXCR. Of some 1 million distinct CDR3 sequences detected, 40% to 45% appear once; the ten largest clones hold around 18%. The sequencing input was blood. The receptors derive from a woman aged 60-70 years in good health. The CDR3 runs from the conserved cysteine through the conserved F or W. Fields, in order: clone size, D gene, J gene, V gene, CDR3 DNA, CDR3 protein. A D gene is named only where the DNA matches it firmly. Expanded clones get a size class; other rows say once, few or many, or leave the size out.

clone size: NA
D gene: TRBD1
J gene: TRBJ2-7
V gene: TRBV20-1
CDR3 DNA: TGCAGTGCTACCGGAGACAGGGCCTACGAGCAGTACTTC
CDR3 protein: CSATGDRAYEQYF

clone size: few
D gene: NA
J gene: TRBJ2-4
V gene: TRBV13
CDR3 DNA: TGTGCCAGCAGCTTGACCGGGCGGAACATTCAGTACTTC
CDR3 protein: CASSLTGRNIQYF

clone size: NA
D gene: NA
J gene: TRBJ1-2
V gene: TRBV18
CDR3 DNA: TGTGCCAGCTCACCCCTCCAGAGGGCAGGGAGCGGCTACACCTTC
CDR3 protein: CASSPLQRAGSGYTF

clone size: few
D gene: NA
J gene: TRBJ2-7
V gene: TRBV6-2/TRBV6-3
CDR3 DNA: TGTGCCAGCAGTTACACTCCGGGCTCCTACGAGCAGTACTTC
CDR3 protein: CASSYTPGSYEQYF

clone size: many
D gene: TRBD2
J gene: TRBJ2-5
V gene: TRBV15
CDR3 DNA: TGTGCCACCAGCAGAGATGTGGGGGAGGGGGAGACCCAGTACTTC
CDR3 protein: CATSRDVGEGETQYF

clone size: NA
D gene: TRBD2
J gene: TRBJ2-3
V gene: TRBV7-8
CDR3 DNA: TGTGCCAGCAGCCCCCGAACGGGGAGAGAAGGACTAGCGGGATCTGGCTACAGAGATACGCAGTATTTT
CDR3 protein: CASSPRTGREGLAGSGYRDTQYF

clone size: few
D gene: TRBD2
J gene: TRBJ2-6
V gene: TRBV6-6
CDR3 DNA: TGTGCCAGCAGACTAGCGGGAGCCGGGGCCAACGTCCTGACTTTC
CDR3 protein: CASRLAGAGANVLTF

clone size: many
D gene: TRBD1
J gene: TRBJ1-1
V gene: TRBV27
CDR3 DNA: TGTGCCAGCAGGTATTCCCAGGGGGCCTCTGAAGCTTTCTTT
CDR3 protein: CASRYSQGASEAFF

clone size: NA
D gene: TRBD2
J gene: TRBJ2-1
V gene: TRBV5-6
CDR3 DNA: TGTGCCAGCAGCGCAACGGGGGGGTTTGTAATTATCAATGAGCAGTTCTTC
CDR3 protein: CASSATGGFVIINEQFF

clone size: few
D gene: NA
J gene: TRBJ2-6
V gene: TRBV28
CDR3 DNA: TGTGCCAGCAGTTGGGAACCAGGGTCAGGGGCCAACGTCCTGACTTTC
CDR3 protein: CASSWEPGSGANVLTF

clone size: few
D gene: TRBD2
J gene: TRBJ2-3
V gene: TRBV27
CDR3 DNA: TGTGCCAGCAGTTTAGTCCTAGCGGATAGCACAGATACGCAGTATTTT
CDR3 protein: CASSLVLADSTDTQYF

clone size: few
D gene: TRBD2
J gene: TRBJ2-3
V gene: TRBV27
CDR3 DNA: TGTGCCAGCAGTTTCCACCGTCGAGCGGGAGTGACAGATACGCAGTATTTT
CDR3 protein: CASSFHRRAGVTDTQYF

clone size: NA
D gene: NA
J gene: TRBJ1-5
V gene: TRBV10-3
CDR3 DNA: TGTGCCACCAGACGGGACATTAGCAATCAGCCCCAGCATTTT
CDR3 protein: CATRRDISNQPQHF

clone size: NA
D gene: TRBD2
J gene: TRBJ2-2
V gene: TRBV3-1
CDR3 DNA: TGTGCCAGCAGGGGAGGGAGGAACACCGGGGAGCTGTTTTTT
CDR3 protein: CASRGGRNTGELFF

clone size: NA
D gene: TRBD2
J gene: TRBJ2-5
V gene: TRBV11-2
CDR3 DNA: TGTGCCAGCAGCACCGGGACTAGAAGTCGGGTGGAGACCCAGTACTTC
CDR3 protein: CASSTGTRSRVETQYF

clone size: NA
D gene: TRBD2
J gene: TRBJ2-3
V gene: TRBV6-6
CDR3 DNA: TGTGCCAGCAGTTACTCGGGGGCGGGAGGAGCAGATACGCAGTATTTT
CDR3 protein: CASSYSGAGGADTQYF

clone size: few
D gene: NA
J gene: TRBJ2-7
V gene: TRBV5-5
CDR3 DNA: TGTGCCAGCAGCGCCCGCGGAGTTTTATCCCCCTACGAGCAGTACTTC
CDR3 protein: CASSARGVLSPYEQYF

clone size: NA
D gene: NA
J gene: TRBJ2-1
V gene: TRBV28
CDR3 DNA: TGTGCCAGCAGTCGAGAGAGGGGGGATGAGCAGTTCTTC
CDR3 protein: CASSRERGDEQFF

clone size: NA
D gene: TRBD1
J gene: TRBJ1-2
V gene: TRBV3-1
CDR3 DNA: TGTGCCAGCAGCCATTCCGACAGGGACTATGGCTACACCTTC
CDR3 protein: CASSHSDRDYGYTF

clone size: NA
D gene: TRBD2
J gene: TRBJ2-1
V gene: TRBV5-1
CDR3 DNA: TGCGCCAGCAGCTTGGGGACTAGCGGGAGGGACTACAATGAGCAGTTCTTC
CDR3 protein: CASSLGTSGRDYNEQFF

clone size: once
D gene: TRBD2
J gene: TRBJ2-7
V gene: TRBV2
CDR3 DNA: TGTGCCAGCAGTGAGGGACTAGCGGCCGAGCAGTACTTC
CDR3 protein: CASSEGLAAEQYF

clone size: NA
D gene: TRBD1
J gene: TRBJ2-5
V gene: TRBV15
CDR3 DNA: TGTGCCACCAGCAGATCTAGGACAGGGGGACGAGAGACCCAGTACTTC
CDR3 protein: CATSRSRTGGRETQYF

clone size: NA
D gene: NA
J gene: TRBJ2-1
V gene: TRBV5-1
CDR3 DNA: TGCGCCAGCAGCTTTGGGGCCGAAGGCGCGGGGGAGCAGTTCTTC
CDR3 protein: CASSFGAEGAGEQFF

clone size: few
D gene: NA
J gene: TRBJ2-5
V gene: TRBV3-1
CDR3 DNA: TGTGCCAGCAGCCAAGAACTAGCCAAGCAAGAGACCCAGTACTTC
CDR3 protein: CASSQELAKQETQYF

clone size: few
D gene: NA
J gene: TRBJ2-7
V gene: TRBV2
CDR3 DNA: TGTGCCACCGTCAGGGGCGGCGAGCAGTACTTC
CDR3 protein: CATVRGGEQYF

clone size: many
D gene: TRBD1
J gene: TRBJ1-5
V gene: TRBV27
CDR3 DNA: TGTGCCAGCAGTCCTAGGACAGGGGATCAGCCCCAGCATTTT
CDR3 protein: CASSPRTGDQPQHF

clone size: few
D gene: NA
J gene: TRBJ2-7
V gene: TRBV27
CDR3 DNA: TGTGCCAGCAGTCCTAGGATGGGGCCAGGTGTCGAGCAGTACTTC
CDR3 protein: CASSPRMGPGVEQYF

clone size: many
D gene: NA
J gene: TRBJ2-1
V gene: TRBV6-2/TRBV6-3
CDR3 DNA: TGTGCCAGCAGCCCTCTAGCGAGCTCCTACAATGAGCAGTTCTTC
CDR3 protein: CASSPLASSYNEQFF

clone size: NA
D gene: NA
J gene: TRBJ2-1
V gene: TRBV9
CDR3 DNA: TGTGCCAGCAGCGTAGTTAACAATGAGCAGTTCTTC
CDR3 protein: CASSVVNNEQFF

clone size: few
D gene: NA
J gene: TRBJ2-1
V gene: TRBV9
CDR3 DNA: TGTGCCAGCAGCGTAGAGGTGAGCTCCTACAATGAGCAGTTCTTC
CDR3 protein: CASSVEVSSYNEQFF

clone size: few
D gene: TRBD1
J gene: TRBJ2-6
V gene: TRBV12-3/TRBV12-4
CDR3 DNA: TGTGCCAGCGGGCCGGGACAGGGGCTTGCTGGGGCCAACGTCCTGACTTTC
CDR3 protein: CASGPGQGLAGANVLTF

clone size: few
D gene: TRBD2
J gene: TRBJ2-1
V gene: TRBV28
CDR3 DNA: TGTGCCAGCAGTTTCGGACTCGGGACTAGCGGGAGCGATGAGCAGTTCTTC
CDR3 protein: CASSFGLGTSGSDEQFF

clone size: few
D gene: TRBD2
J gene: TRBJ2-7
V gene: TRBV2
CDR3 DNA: TGTGCCAGCAGGCGACTAGCGGGAAACTACGAGCAGTACTTC
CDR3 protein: CASRRLAGNYEQYF

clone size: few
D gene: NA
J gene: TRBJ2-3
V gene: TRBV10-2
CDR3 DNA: TGCGCCAGCAGTGAGTCCCTCAAGACAGATACGCAGTATTTT
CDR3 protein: CASSESLKTDTQYF

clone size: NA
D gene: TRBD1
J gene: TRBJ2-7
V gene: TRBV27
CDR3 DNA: TGTGCCAGCAGTTGGACAGGGGAGGCCTACGAGCAGTACTTC
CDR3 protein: CASSWTGEAYEQYF